This T cell receptor beta chain is from a study of tumor-infiltrating lymphocytes in primary liver carcinoma. Co-extraction of RNA and DNA was performed on about 19-31 mg of unsorted bulk tissue. CDR3 size: 18 residues. The V gene's germline CDR1 is SQVTM and CDR2 ANQGSEA. Reverse transcription of about 500 ng total RNA with a constant-region primer produced TCR beta cDNA. Nested multiplex PCR, run for three rounds with slightly modified ARM-PCR, yielded TCR beta libraries. Rounds one and two of PCR, each of 10 cycles, were primed with TRBV1-TRBV30 forward primers and a C-beta reverse primer. TCRdb fed the multiplex PCR reads into MiXCR, producing one record per CDR3 protein. The table lists 100,000 or so distinct CDR3 sequences, about 63% of them singletons, with approximately 12% in the top ten. Concerning this clonotype itself: The junction shows a germline mismatch at one end, possibly a read error.

The chain combines TRBV29-1 with TRBJ2-3; D may match TRBD1 or TRBD2 (5 bases each). The sequence came from a woman in her sixties or seventies with primary liver carcinoma and hepatitis B virus infection. Specimen: liver tumor tissue from sampling region 2. Subset here: tumor region T2, inferior pole. CDR3 protein: CSVEALGRVEVSTDTQNF. The DNA of the CDR3 is TGCAGCGTCGAAGCGTTGGGCAGGGTGGAGGTTAGCACAGATACGCAGAATTTT.